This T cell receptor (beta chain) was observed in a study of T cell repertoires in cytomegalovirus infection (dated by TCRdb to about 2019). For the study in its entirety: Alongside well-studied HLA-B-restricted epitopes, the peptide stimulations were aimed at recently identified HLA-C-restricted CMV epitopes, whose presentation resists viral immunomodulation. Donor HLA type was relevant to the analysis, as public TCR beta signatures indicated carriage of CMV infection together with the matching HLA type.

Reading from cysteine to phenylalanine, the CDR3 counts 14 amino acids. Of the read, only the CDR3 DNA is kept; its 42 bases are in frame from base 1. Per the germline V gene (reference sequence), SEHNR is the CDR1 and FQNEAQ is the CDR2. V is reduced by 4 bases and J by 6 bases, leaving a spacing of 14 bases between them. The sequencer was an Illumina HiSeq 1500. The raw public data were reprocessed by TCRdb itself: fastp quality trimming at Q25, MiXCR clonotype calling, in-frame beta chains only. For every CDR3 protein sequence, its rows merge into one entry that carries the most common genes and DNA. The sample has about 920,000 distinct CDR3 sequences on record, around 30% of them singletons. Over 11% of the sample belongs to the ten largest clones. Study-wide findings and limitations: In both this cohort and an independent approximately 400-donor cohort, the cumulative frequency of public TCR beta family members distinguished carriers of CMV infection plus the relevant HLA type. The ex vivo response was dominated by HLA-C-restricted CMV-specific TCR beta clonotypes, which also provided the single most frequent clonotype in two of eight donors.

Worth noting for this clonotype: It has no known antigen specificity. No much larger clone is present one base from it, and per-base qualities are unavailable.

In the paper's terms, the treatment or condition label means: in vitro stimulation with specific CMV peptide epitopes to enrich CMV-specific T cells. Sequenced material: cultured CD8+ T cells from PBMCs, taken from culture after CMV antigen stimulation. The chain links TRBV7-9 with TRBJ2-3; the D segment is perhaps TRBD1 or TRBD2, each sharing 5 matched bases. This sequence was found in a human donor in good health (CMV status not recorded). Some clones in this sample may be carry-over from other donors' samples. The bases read TGTGCCAGCAGCTCCAGAGGGGCGGCCGATACGCAGTATTTT. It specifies CASSSRGAADTQYF.